Listed below are T cell receptor beta chains from one sample, sequenced in a study of Ad26.COV2.S vaccination and SARS-CoV-2 variants. Sequencing was performed with immunoSEQ multiplex PCR; in TCRdb, only in-frame clones are kept and a portion is missing. The sample records approximately 480,000 clones, roughly 85% being singletons. The material was peripheral blood, obtained in a trial of Ad26.COV2.S vaccine versus placebo. The receptors stem from a person aged 18 to 65 who received the Ad26.COV2.S COVID-19 vaccine or a placebo. The CDR3 runs from the conserved cysteine through the conserved F or W. The D gene is left open where the match is weak. The listing skips clone size in some rows; elsewhere it reads once, few, many or a size class.

v_gene: TRBV19; d_gene: .; abundance: .; j_gene: TRBJ2-2; CDR3aa: CASSIQGATGELFF; CDR3nt: TGTGCCAGTAGTATTCAGGGTGCCACCGGGGAGCTGTTTTTT
v_gene: TRBV20-1; d_gene: .; abundance: .; j_gene: TRBJ1-5; CDR3aa: CSASVTADQPQHF; CDR3nt: TGCAGTGCTAGTGTTACAGCCGATCAGCCCCAGCATTTT
v_gene: TRBV3-1/TRBV3-2; d_gene: .; abundance: once; j_gene: TRBJ2-5; CDR3aa: CASSPTPTETQYF; CDR3nt: TGTGCCAGCAGTCCAACACCCACAGAGACCCAGTACTTC
v_gene: TRBV10-3; d_gene: .; abundance: .; j_gene: TRBJ1-5; CDR3aa: CAISEYSQPQHF; CDR3nt: TGTGCCATCAGTGAGTATTCGCAGCCCCAGCATTTT
v_gene: TRBV13; d_gene: .; abundance: .; j_gene: TRBJ2-7; CDR3aa: CASSLGLWGPSYEQYF; CDR3nt: TGTGCCAGCAGCTTAGGCCTTTGGGGGCCTTCCTACGAGCAGTACTTC
v_gene: TRBV5-5; d_gene: .; abundance: .; j_gene: TRBJ2-1; CDR3aa: CASSSWDGEQFF; CDR3nt: TGTGCCAGCAGCTCCTGGGACGGTGAGCAGTTCTTC
v_gene: TRBV7-8; d_gene: TRBD1; abundance: .; j_gene: TRBJ2-7; CDR3aa: CASSFRRDRSSYEQYF; CDR3nt: TGTGCCAGCAGCTTCCGAAGGGACAGGAGCTCCTACGAGCAGTACTTC
v_gene: TRBV27; d_gene: .; abundance: .; j_gene: TRBJ2-7; CDR3aa: CASSFLSGGVGSEQYF; CDR3nt: TGTGCCAGCAGTTTCTTATCCGGCGGCGTCGGTTCCGAGCAGTACTTC
v_gene: TRBV2; d_gene: .; abundance: once; j_gene: TRBJ2-5; CDR3aa: CASRDTAETQYF; CDR3nt: TGTGCCAGCAGGGACACTGCGGAGACCCAGTACTTC
v_gene: TRBV5-6; d_gene: .; abundance: .; j_gene: TRBJ1-2; CDR3aa: CASSRQGWLNYGYTF; CDR3nt: TGTGCCAGCAGTCGCCAGGGATGGTTAAACTATGGCTACACCTTC
v_gene: TRBV27; d_gene: .; abundance: .; j_gene: TRBJ2-4; CDR3aa: CASSLGSKNIQYF; CDR3nt: TGTGCCAGCAGTTTAGGGTCCAAAAACATTCAGTACTTC
v_gene: TRBV6-4; d_gene: TRBD2; abundance: .; j_gene: TRBJ2-3; CDR3aa: CASRRLAGAGDTQYF; CDR3nt: TGTGCCAGCAGAAGACTAGCGGGAGCGGGGGATACGCAGTATTTT
v_gene: TRBV30; d_gene: .; abundance: .; j_gene: TRBJ1-2; CDR3aa: CAWSRQDTPANYGYTF; CDR3nt: TGTGCCTGGAGTCGTCAGGACACCCCGGCTAACTATGGCTACACCTTC
v_gene: TRBV10-3; d_gene: TRBD2; abundance: .; j_gene: TRBJ2-1; CDR3aa: CAISPSSGRGSYNEQFF; CDR3nt: TGTGCCATCAGCCCCTCGAGCGGGAGGGGCTCCTACAATGAGCAGTTCTTC
v_gene: TRBV28; d_gene: .; abundance: once; j_gene: TRBJ2-2; CDR3aa: CAICSGTFSGGELFF; CDR3nt: TGTGCCATCTGCTCCGGGACTTTCTCCGGCGGGGAGCTGTTTTTT
v_gene: TRBV28; d_gene: TRBD2; abundance: .; j_gene: TRBJ2-3; CDR3aa: CASSFGSGRARF; CDR3nt: TGTGCCAGCAGTTTTGGTAGCGGGCGAGCACGATTT
v_gene: TRBV30; d_gene: .; abundance: .; j_gene: TRBJ2-7; CDR3aa: CAWSTLERTATYEQYF; CDR3nt: TGTGCCTGGAGTACTCTGGAGCGGACAGCGACCTACGAGCAGTACTTC
v_gene: TRBV7-9; d_gene: .; abundance: once; j_gene: TRBJ2-5; CDR3aa: CASSLGVLGQNQETQYF; CDR3nt: TGTGCCAGCAGCTTAGGGGTTTTAGGGCAGAACCAAGAGACCCAGTACTTC
v_gene: TRBV5-1; d_gene: .; abundance: .; j_gene: TRBJ1-3; CDR3aa: CASSLGGGNSGNTIYF; CDR3nt: TGCGCCAGCAGCTTGGGTGGCGGAAACTCTGGAAACACCATATATTTT
v_gene: TRBV7-8; d_gene: TRBD2; abundance: .; j_gene: TRBJ2-2; CDR3aa: CASSLGLAGVAGELFF; CDR3nt: TGTGCCAGCAGCTTAGGACTAGCGGGAGTGGCCGGGGAGCTGTTTTTT
v_gene: TRBV28; d_gene: TRBD1; abundance: .; j_gene: TRBJ1-1; CDR3aa: CASHQSTGATEAFF; CDR3nt: TGTGCCAGTCACCAATCTACAGGGGCCACTGAAGCTTTCTTT
v_gene: TRBV18; d_gene: .; abundance: .; j_gene: TRBJ2-7; CDR3aa: CASSPVQGGEQYF; CDR3nt: TGTGCCAGCTCACCAGTCCAGGGGGGCGAGCAGTACTTC
v_gene: TRBV27; d_gene: .; abundance: .; j_gene: TRBJ1-6; CDR3aa: CASSYRDSRGTLHF; CDR3nt: TGTGCCAGCAGTTACCGGGACTCCCGTGGGACCCTCCACTTT
v_gene: TRBV4-2; d_gene: .; abundance: .; j_gene: TRBJ1-1; CDR3aa: CASSQGAGSRTEAFF; CDR3nt: TGTGCCAGCAGCCAAGGTGCGGGGTCGAGAACTGAAGCTTTCTTT
v_gene: TRBV28; d_gene: TRBD1; abundance: few; j_gene: TRBJ1-1; CDR3aa: CASRRSGGGRNTEAFF; CDR3nt: TGTGCCAGCAGACGGAGCGGAGGGGGCCGGAACACTGAAGCTTTCTTT
v_gene: TRBV7-3; d_gene: TRBD2; abundance: .; j_gene: TRBJ2-3; CDR3aa: CASSFAGRADTQYF; CDR3nt: TGTGCCAGCAGCTTTGCCGGGAGGGCAGATACGCAGTATTTT
v_gene: TRBV19; d_gene: TRBD2; abundance: .; j_gene: TRBJ2-2; CDR3aa: CASQGLAGAGELFF; CDR3nt: TGTGCCAGTCAGGGACTAGCGGGAGCCGGGGAGCTGTTTTTT
v_gene: TRBV25-1; d_gene: .; abundance: .; j_gene: TRBJ2-7; CDR3aa: CASSEKGLSYEQYF; CDR3nt: TGTGCCAGCAGTGAGAAAGGGCTTTCCTACGAGCAGTACTTC
v_gene: TRBV4-2; d_gene: .; abundance: once; j_gene: TRBJ1-1; CDR3aa: CASSGMADEAFF; CDR3nt: TGTGCCAGCAGCGGTATGGCAGATGAAGCTTTCTTT
v_gene: TRBV3-1/TRBV3-2; d_gene: TRBD2; abundance: .; j_gene: TRBJ2-1; CDR3aa: CASSQTSDPYANEQFF; CDR3nt: TGTGCCAGCAGCCAGACTAGCGACCCCTACGCGAATGAGCAGTTCTTC
v_gene: TRBV30; d_gene: .; abundance: .; j_gene: TRBJ1-1; CDR3aa: CAWRQLNTEAFF; CDR3nt: TGTGCCTGGAGACAGTTGAACACTGAAGCTTTCTTT
v_gene: TRBV6-1; d_gene: .; abundance: few; j_gene: TRBJ1-5; CDR3aa: CASSESGAQHF; CDR3nt: TGTGCCAGCAGTGAATCCGGGGCCCAGCATTTT
v_gene: TRBV30; d_gene: TRBD2; abundance: .; j_gene: TRBJ2-2; CDR3aa: CAWSGTSGTPGELFF; CDR3nt: TGTGCCTGGAGTGGGACTAGCGGGACTCCCGGGGAGCTGTTTTTT
v_gene: TRBV29-1; d_gene: .; abundance: .; j_gene: TRBJ1-1; CDR3aa: CSVVRQSTEAFF; CDR3nt: TGCAGCGTTGTTCGGCAGAGCACTGAAGCTTTCTTT
v_gene: TRBV30; d_gene: .; abundance: .; j_gene: TRBJ2-2; CDR3aa: CAWRKSGELFF; CDR3nt: TGTGCCTGGAGAAAGTCAGGGGAGCTGTTTTTT
v_gene: TRBV6-5; d_gene: .; abundance: .; j_gene: TRBJ1-1; CDR3aa: CASSTDMNTEAFF; CDR3nt: TGTGCCAGCAGTACGGACATGAACACTGAAGCTTTCTTT
v_gene: TRBV7-2; d_gene: .; abundance: .; j_gene: TRBJ2-1; CDR3aa: CASSLVGSSSYNEQFF; CDR3nt: TGTGCCAGCAGCTTAGTCGGGAGTAGCTCCTACAATGAGCAGTTCTTC
v_gene: TRBV7-7; d_gene: .; abundance: .; j_gene: TRBJ2-7; CDR3aa: CASSAGPTYEQYF; CDR3nt: TGTGCCAGCAGCGCAGGTCCCACCTACGAGCAGTACTTC
v_gene: TRBV5-6; d_gene: TRBD1; abundance: .; j_gene: TRBJ2-1; CDR3aa: CASSRGQYNEQFF; CDR3nt: TGTGCCAGCAGCAGGGGACAGTACAATGAGCAGTTCTTC
v_gene: TRBV27; d_gene: .; abundance: .; j_gene: TRBJ2-2; CDR3aa: CASSFGVNGARTGELFF; CDR3nt: TGTGCCAGCAGTTTCGGCGTTAACGGGGCGCGGACCGGGGAGCTGTTTTTT
v_gene: TRBV4-2; d_gene: .; abundance: .; j_gene: TRBJ1-2; CDR3aa: CASSQGGGGYGYTF; CDR3nt: TGTGCCAGCAGCCAAGGAGGGGGAGGTTATGGCTACACCTTC
v_gene: TRBV2; d_gene: .; abundance: .; j_gene: TRBJ2-7; CDR3aa: CASRQVYEQYF; CDR3nt: TGTGCCAGCAGACAGGTTTACGAGCAGTACTTC
v_gene: TRBV6-4; d_gene: .; abundance: .; j_gene: TRBJ2-1; CDR3aa: CASSRDTHNEQFF; CDR3nt: TGTGCCAGTTCCCGGGACACCCACAATGAGCAGTTCTTC
v_gene: TRBV6-6; d_gene: TRBD2; abundance: .; j_gene: TRBJ2-1; CDR3aa: CASSYQRTSGEQFF; CDR3nt: TGTGCCAGCAGTTACCAGCGGACTAGCGGGGAGCAGTTCTTC
v_gene: TRBV30; d_gene: .; abundance: .; j_gene: TRBJ1-1; CDR3aa: CAWNGGLGTEAFF; CDR3nt: TGTGCCTGGAACGGAGGTCTCGGCACTGAAGCTTTCTTT
v_gene: TRBV7-9; d_gene: .; abundance: few; j_gene: TRBJ1-1; CDR3aa: CASSLGSGTKGEAFF; CDR3nt: TGTGCCAGCAGCTTAGGCTCAGGGACAAAAGGTGAAGCTTTCTTT
v_gene: TRBV2; d_gene: .; abundance: .; j_gene: TRBJ1-1; CDR3aa: CASSESVTADTEAFF; CDR3nt: TGTGCCAGCAGTGAGAGCGTCACAGCAGATACTGAAGCTTTCTTT
v_gene: TRBV7-8; d_gene: .; abundance: once; j_gene: TRBJ2-7; CDR3aa: CASSLGAPYEQYF; CDR3nt: TGTGCCAGCAGCTTAGGTGCCCCCTACGAGCAGTACTTC
v_gene: TRBV7-2; d_gene: TRBD2; abundance: .; j_gene: TRBJ2-4; CDR3aa: CASSLAGGAKNIQYF; CDR3nt: TGTGCCAGCAGCTTAGCGGGAGGGGCCAAAAACATTCAGTACTTC
v_gene: TRBV3-1/TRBV3-2; d_gene: .; abundance: .; j_gene: TRBJ1-2; CDR3aa: CASSQRGYGYTF; CDR3nt: TGTGCCAGCAGCCAAAGGGGCTATGGCTACACCTTC
v_gene: TRBV7-9; d_gene: .; abundance: few; j_gene: TRBJ2-5; CDR3aa: CASSRNSHQETQYF; CDR3nt: TGTGCCAGCAGCCGAAACTCGCACCAAGAGACCCAGTACTTC
v_gene: TRBV10-2; d_gene: .; abundance: .; j_gene: TRBJ1-1; CDR3aa: CASSGPERSSRTEAFF; CDR3nt: TGCGCCAGCAGTGGCCCCGAGCGTTCCTCGAGGACTGAAGCTTTCTTT
v_gene: TRBV6-1; d_gene: .; abundance: .; j_gene: TRBJ2-4; CDR3aa: CASSERRGRAKNIQYF; CDR3nt: TGTGCCAGCAGTGAAAGGAGGGGGCGCGCCAAAAACATTCAGTACTTC
v_gene: TRBV28; d_gene: .; abundance: few; j_gene: TRBJ1-2; CDR3aa: CASSSPTEVFGYGYTF; CDR3nt: TGTGCCAGCAGTTCTCCCACCGAGGTGTTCGGCTATGGCTACACCTTC
v_gene: TRBV19; d_gene: .; abundance: .; j_gene: TRBJ2-3; CDR3aa: CASSPRSYSTDTQYF; CDR3nt: TGTGCCAGTAGTCCCCGGAGCTATAGCACAGATACGCAGTATTTT
v_gene: TRBV19; d_gene: .; abundance: once; j_gene: TRBJ1-4; CDR3aa: CASSPFQGQNEKLFF; CDR3nt: TGTGCCAGTAGTCCCTTCCAGGGCCAGAATGAAAAACTGTTTTTT
v_gene: TRBV28; d_gene: .; abundance: .; j_gene: TRBJ2-1; CDR3aa: CASSLRGYEQFF; CDR3nt: TGTGCCAGCAGTTTGAGAGGCTATGAGCAGTTCTTC